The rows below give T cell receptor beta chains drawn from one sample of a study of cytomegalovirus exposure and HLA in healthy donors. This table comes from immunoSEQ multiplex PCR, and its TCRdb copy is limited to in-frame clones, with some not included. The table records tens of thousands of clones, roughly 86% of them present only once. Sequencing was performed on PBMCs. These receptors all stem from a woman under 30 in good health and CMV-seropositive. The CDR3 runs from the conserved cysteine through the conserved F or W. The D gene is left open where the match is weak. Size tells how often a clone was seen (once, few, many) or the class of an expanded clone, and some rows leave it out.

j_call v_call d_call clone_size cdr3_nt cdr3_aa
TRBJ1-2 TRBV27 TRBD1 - TGTGCCAGCAGTCCAGACAGGGGGCAGAGTGGCTACACCTTC CASSPDRGQSGYTF
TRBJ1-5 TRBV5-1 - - TGCGCCAGCAGCTTGGTGAGTGGGGCAAATCAGCCCCAGCATTTT CASSLVSGANQPQHF
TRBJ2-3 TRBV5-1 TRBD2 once TGCGCCAGCAGCTTGGTAGGACTAGCTGCAGATACGCAGTATTTT CASSLVGLAADTQYF
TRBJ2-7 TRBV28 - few TGTGCCAGCAGTGAGACATTTTCCTACGAGCAGTACTTC CASSETFSYEQYF
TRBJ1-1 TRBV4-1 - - TGCGCCAGCAGCCAACAGGCATTGAACACTGAAGCTTTCTTT CASSQQALNTEAFF
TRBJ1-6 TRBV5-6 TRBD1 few TGTGCCAGCAGCTTGCTGGACAGGGATAATTCACCCCTCCACTTT CASSLLDRDNSPLHF
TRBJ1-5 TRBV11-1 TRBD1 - TGTGCCAGCAGCTTATCCGACAGGGACAGGACCCAGCATTTT CASSLSDRDRTQHF
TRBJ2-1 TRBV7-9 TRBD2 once TGTGCCAGCAGCCAAAGGGGACTAGCGGGAGGTTATGAGCAGTTCTTC CASSQRGLAGGYEQFF
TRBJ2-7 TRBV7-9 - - TGTGCCAGCAGCTCCTCTAGTGACGAGCAGTACTTC CASSSSSDEQYF
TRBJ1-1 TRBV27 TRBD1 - TGTGCCAGCAGTTCACAGGGGGCCGGGGCTTTCTTT CASSSQGAGAFF
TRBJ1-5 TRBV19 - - TGTGCCAGTAGTATTGTCCCCAGGTCAGATCAGCCCCAGCATTTT CASSIVPRSDQPQHF
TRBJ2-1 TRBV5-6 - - TGTGCCAGCAGCTTGGCCGGGGGGACAGGTACCTACAATGAGCAGTTCTTC CASSLAGGTGTYNEQFF
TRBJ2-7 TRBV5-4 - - TGTGCCAGCAGCTCTAACAGGGCCACCTACGAGCAGTACTTC CASSSNRATYEQYF
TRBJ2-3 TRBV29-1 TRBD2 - TGCAGCGTGGAGTTTAGCGGGACAGATACGCAGTATTTT CSVEFSGTDTQYF
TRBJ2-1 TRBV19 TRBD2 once TGTGCCAGTATCGGACGGACTAGCGTCCGGGATGAGCAGTTCTTC CASIGRTSVRDEQFF
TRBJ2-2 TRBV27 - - TGTGCCAGCACGCATCTGGGCTCCAACACCGGGGAGCTGTTTTTT CASTHLGSNTGELFF
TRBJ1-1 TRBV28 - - TGTGCCAGCAGATCCTCACACCCTAACACTGAAGCTTTCTTT CASRSSHPNTEAFF
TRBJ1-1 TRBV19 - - TGTGCCAGTAGCTCGACAGGAGCCCGGAACACTGAAGCTTTCTTT CASSSTGARNTEAFF
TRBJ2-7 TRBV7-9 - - TGTGCCAGCAGCTTAAAACAGTACTACGAGCAGTACTTC CASSLKQYYEQYF
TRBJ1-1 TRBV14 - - TGTGCCAGCAGCCAAGACGGGGGGGCGCGTGGCACTGAAGCTTTCTTT CASSQDGGARGTEAFF
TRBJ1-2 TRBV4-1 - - TGCGCCAGCAGCCAAGGAGACAAATACTATGGCTACACCTTC CASSQGDKYYGYTF
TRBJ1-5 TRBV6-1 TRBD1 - TGTGCCAGCCGGGACAGGGTCTTACTGAGTCAGCCCCAGCATTTT CASRDRVLLSQPQHF
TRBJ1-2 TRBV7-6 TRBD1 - TGTGCCAGCAGCCCACGGACAGGGCCCACCTTCTATGGCTACACCTTC CASSPRTGPTFYGYTF
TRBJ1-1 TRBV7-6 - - TGTGCCAGCAGCTTAGATCTGGCGGGCCGGAACGCTGAAGCTTTCTTT CASSLDLAGRNAEAFF
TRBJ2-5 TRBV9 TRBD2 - TGTGCCAGCAGCGCTGACGGGGGGTACCAAGAGACCCAGTACTTC CASSADGGYQETQYF
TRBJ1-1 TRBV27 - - TGTGCCAGCAGTTTATCTCCCATACAGGTTATGAACACTGAAGCTTTCTTT CASSLSPIQVMNTEAFF
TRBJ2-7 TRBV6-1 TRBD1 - TGTGCCAGCAGTCTAAGACAGGGGGCGAGTGAGCAGTACTTC CASSLRQGASEQYF
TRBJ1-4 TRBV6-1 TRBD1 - TGTGCCAGTTCCCGGGACAGGGATGAAAAACTGTTTTTT CASSRDRDEKLFF
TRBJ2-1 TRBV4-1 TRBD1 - TGCGCCAGCAGCCCGACCGGGACAGGGTCCTACAATGAGCAGTTCTTC CASSPTGTGSYNEQFF
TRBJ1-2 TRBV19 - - TGTGCCAGTAGTTCGTATAACTATGGCTACAACTTC CASSSYNYGYNF
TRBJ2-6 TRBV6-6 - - TGTGCCAGCAGTCCAAACTCTGGGGCCAACGTCCTGACTTTC CASSPNSGANVLTF
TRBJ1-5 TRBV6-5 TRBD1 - TGTGCCAGCAGTTTACAGGGGAGCAATCAGCCCCAGCATTTT CASSLQGSNQPQHF
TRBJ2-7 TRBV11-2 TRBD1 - TGTGCCAGCAGCTTAGGACAGGGATCGAAGCAGTACTTC CASSLGQGSKQYF
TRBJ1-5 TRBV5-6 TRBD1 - TGTGCCAGCAGCTTGGGGGACAGGGCAGCCAATCAGCCCCAGCATTTT CASSLGDRAANQPQHF
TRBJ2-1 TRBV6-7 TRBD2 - TGTGCCAGCAGCACCGGGACTAGCGGGAGGGAAACGTACAATGAGCAGTTCTTC CASSTGTSGRETYNEQFF
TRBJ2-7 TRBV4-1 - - TGCGCCAGCAGCCAAGGGGGCAGGACAGCACGCTCCTACGAGCAGTACTTC CASSQGGRTARSYEQYF
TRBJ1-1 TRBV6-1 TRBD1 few TGTGCCAGCAGTGAAGTCCAGGGGGCTGAAGCTTTCTTT CASSEVQGAEAFF
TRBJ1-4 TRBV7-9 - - TGTTCCAGCAGCCCGGGGGAAAAACTGTTTTTT CSSSPGEKLFF
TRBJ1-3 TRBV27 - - TGTGCCAGCAGCCAAACATTGCTGGCAGGAAACACCATATATTTT CASSQTLLAGNTIYF
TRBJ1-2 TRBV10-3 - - TGTGCCATCAGTGATGTCCGGGACTATGGCTACACCTTC CAISDVRDYGYTF
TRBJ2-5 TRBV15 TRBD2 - TGTGCCACCGCCAATACTAGCGGGGGGCGAGAGACCCAGTACTTC CATANTSGGRETQYF
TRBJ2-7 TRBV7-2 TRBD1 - TGTGCCAGCAGCCCGGGACAGGGTTACGAGCAGTACTTC CASSPGQGYEQYF
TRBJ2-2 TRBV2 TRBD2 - TGTGCCAGCAGTGGTTGGGAGGGGAACACCGGGGAGCTGTTTTTT CASSGWEGNTGELFF
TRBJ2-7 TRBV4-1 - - TGCGCCAGCAGCCAATTTTGGGGGGGGCCTCGCGGCGAGCAGTACTTC CASSQFWGGPRGEQYF
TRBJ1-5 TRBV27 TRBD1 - TGTGCCAGCAGTTTGGGTAGTAAGGGACAGGGGACTCAGCCCCAGCATTTT CASSLGSKGQGTQPQHF
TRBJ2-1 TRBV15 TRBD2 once TGTGCCACGGACAGCGGGAGCTCCTACAATGAGCAGTTCTTC CATDSGSSYNEQFF
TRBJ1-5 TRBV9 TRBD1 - TGTGCCAGCAGCGTCGGACAGGACCACAATCAGCCCCAGCATTTT CASSVGQDHNQPQHF
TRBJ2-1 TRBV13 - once TGTGCCAGCAGCTTCGGGGGTATGTCCTACAATGAGCAGTTCTTC CASSFGGMSYNEQFF
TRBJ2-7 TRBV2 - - TGTGCCAGCAGTGGGATAGGTCAGGGATACTACGAGCAGTACTTC CASSGIGQGYYEQYF
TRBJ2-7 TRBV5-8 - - TGTGCCAGCAGCCCTAGACCCGCCTACGAGCAGTACTTC CASSPRPAYEQYF
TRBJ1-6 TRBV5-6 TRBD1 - TGTGCCAGCAGCCCCGACAGGGTCGCACCCCTCCACTTT CASSPDRVAPLHF
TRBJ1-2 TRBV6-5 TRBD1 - TGTGCCAGCAGTTACTCTACAGGGGGAGGCTACACCTTC CASSYSTGGGYTF
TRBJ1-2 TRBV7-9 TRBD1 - TGTGCCAGCAGCTTAGGTGGGGACAGGTCAGCTAACTATGGCTACACCTTC CASSLGGDRSANYGYTF
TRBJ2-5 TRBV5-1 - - TGCGCCAGCAGGGGGCAAGGCCAGTCAAGGGACCAGTACTTC CASRGQGQSRDQYF
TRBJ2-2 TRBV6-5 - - TGTGCCAGCCATCACTACGGCGGGGAGCTGTTTTTT CASHHYGGELFF
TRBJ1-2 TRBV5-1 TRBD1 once TGCGCCAGCAGCTTGGCCGGGACAGGGTCCCTCGATGGCTACACCTTC CASSLAGTGSLDGYTF